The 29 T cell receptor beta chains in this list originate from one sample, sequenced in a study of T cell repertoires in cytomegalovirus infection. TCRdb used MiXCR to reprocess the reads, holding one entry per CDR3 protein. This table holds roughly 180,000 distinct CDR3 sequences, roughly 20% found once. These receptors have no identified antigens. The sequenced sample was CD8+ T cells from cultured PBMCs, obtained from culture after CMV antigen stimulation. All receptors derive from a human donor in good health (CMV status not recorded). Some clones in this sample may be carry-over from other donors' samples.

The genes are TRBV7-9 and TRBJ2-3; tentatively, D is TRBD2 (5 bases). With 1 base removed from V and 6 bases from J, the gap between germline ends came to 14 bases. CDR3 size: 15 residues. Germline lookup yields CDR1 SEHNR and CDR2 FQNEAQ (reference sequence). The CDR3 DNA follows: TGTGCCAGCAGCTTAGGATTGAGGGAGTTGGATACGCAGTATTTT. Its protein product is CASSLGLRELDTQYF.

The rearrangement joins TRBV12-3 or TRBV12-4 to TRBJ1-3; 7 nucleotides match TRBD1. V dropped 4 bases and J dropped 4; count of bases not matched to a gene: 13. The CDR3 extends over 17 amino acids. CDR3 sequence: CASSSILRDREGNTIYF. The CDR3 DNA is TGTGCCAGCAGTTCAATCCTCCGGGACAGAGAAGGAAACACCATATATTTT.

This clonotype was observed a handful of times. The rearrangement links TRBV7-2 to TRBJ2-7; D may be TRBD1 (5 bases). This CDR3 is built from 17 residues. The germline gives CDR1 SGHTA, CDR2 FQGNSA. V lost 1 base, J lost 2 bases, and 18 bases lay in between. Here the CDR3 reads CASSLGKTDLRTYEQYF. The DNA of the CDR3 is TGTGCCAGCAGCTTAGGAAAGACAGACTTACGAACCTACGAGCAGTACTTC.

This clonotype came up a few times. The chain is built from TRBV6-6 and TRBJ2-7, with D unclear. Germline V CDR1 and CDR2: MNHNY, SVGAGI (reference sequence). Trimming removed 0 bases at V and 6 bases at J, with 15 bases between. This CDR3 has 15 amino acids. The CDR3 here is CASSYSPDGSGEQYF. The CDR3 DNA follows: TGTGCCAGCAGTTACTCCCCGGACGGTTCCGGCGAGCAGTACTTC.

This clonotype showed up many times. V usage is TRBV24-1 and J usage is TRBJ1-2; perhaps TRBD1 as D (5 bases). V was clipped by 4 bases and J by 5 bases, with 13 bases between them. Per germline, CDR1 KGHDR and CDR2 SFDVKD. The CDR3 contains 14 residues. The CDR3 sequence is CATSEPGTVYGYTF. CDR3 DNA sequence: TGTGCCACCAGTGAACCCGGGACGGTGTATGGCTACACCTTC.

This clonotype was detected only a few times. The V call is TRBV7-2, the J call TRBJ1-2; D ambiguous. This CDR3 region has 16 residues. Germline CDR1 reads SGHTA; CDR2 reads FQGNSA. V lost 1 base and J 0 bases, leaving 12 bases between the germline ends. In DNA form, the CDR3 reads TGTGCCAGCAGCTTAGTGACGCAAGTAGCTAACTATGGCTACACCTTC. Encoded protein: CASSLVTQVANYGYTF. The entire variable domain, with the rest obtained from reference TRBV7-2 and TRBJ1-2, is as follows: GAGVSQSPSNKVTEKGKDVELRCDPISGHTALYWYRQSLGQGLEFLIYFQGNSAPDKSGLPSDRFSAERTGGSVSTLTIQRTQQEDSAVYLCASSLVTQVANYGYTFGSGTRLTVV.

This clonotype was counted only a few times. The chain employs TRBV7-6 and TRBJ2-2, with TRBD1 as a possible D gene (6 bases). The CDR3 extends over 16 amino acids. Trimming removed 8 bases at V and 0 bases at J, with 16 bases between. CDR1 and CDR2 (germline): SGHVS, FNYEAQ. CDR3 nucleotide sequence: TGTGCCAGCGGATTGCAAACAGGGACGAACACCGGGGAGCTGTTTTTT. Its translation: CASGLQTGTNTGELFF.

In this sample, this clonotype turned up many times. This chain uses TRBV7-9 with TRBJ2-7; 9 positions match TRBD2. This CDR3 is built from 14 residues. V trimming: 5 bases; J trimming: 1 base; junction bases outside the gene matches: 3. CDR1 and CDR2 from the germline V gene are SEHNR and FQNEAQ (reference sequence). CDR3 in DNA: TGTGCCAGCAGCGCGACTAGCGGATCCTACGAGCAGTACTTC. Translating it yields CASSATSGSYEQYF.

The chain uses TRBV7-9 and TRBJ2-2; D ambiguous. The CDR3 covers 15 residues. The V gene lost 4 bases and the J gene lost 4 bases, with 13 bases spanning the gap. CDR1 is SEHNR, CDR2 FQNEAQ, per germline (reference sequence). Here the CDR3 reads CASSWEWATTGELFF. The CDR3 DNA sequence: TGTGCCAGCAGCTGGGAATGGGCCACCACCGGGGAGCTGTTTTTT. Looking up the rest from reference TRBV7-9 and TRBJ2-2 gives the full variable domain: DTGVSQNPRHKITKRGQNVTFRCDPISEHNRLYWYRQTLGQGPEFLTYFQNEAQLEKSRLLSDRFSAERPKGSFSTLEIQRTEQGDSAMYLCASSWEWATTGELFFGEGSRLTVL.

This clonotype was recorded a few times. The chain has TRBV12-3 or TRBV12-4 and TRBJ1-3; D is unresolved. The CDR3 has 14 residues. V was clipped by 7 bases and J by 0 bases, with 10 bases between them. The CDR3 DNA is TGTGCCAGCATCGGAGAGGCCTCTGGAAACACCATATATTTT. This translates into CASIGEASGNTIYF.

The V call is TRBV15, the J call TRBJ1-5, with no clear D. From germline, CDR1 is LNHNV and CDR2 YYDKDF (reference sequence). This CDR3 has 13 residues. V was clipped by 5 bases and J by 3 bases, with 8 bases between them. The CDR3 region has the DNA TGTGCCACCAGCGGCTTTGCCAATCAGCCCCAGCATTTT. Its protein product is CATSGFANQPQHF.

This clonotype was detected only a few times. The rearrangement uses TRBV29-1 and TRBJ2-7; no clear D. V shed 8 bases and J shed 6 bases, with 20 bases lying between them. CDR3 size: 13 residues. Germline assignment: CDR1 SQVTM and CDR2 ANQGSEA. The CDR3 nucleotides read TGCAGCTTCCTGGTGGTGGCAGAAGGCGAGCAGTACTTC. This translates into CSFLVVAEGEQYF.

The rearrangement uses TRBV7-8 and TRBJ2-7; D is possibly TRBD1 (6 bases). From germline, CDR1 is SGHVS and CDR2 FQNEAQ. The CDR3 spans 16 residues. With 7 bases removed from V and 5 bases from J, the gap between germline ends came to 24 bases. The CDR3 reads CASKTFNRDISDEQYF. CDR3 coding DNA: TGTGCCAGCAAAACCTTTAACCGGGACATCTCTGACGAGCAGTACTTC.

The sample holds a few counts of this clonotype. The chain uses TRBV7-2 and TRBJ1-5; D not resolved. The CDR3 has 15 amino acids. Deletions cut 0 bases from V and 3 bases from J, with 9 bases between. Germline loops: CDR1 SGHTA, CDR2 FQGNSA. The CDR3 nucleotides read TGTGCCAGCAGCTTAGCGCGTTTAGACAATCAGCCCCAGCATTTT. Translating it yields CASSLARLDNQPQHF.

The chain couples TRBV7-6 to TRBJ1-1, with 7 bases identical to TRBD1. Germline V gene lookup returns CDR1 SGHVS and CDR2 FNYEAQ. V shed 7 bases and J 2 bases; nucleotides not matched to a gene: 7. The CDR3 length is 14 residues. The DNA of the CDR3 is TGTGCCAGCATCGGGACAGACATTAACACTGAAGCTTTCTTT. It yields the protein CASIGTDINTEAFF.

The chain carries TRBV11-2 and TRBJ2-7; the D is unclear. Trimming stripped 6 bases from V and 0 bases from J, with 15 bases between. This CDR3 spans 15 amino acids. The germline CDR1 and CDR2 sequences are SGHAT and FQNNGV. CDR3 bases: TGTGCCAGCAGGGCTAGTGACGCGTCCTCCTACGAGCAGTACTTC. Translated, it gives CASRASDASSYEQYF.

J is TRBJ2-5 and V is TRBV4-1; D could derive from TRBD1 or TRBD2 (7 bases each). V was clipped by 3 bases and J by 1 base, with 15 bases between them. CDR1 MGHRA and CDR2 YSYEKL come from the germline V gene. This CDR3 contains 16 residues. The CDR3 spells CASSQPQGGGQETQYF. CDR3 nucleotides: TGCGCCAGCAGCCAGCCCCAGGGGGGGGGCCAAGAGACCCAGTACTTC.

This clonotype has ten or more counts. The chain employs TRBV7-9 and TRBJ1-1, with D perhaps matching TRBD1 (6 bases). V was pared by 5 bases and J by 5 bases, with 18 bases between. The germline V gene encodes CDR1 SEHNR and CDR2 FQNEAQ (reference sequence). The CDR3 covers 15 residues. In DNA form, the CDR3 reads TGTGCCAGCAGCACGGACAGTTTGCTAGGTACTGAAGCTTTCTTT. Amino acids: CASSTDSLLGTEAFF.

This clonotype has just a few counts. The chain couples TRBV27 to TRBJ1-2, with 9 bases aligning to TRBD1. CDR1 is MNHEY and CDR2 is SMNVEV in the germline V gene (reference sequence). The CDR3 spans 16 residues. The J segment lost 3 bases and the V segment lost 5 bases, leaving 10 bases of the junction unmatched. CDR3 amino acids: CASSLTGTGFDYGYTF. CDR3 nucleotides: TGTGCCAGCAGTCTTACCGGGACAGGGTTTGACTATGGCTACACCTTC.

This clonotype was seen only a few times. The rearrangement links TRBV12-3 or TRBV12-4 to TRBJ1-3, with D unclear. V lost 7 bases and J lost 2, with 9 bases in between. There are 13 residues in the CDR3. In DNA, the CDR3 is TGTGCCAGCACCTCCGAGACTGGAAACACCATATATTTT. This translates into CASTSETGNTIYF.

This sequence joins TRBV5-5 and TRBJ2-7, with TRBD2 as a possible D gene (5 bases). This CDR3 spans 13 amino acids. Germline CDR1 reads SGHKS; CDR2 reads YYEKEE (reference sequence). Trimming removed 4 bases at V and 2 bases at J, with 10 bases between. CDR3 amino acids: CASSVGLTYEQYF. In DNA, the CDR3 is TGTGCCAGCAGCGTAGGACTCACCTACGAGCAGTACTTC.

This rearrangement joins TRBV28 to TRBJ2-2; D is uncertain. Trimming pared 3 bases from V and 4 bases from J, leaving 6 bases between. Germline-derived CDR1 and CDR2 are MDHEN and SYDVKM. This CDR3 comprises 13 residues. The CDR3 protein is CASSFLSTGELFF. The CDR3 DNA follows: TGTGCCAGCAGTTTTTTGTCCACCGGGGAGCTGTTTTTT.

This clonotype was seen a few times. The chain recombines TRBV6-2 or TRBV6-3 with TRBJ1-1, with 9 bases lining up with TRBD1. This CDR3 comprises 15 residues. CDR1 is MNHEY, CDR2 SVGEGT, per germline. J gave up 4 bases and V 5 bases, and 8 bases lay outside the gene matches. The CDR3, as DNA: TGTGCCAGCAGTCTCGGGACAGGGAGGACCACTGAAGCTTTCTTT. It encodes CASSLGTGRTTEAFF.

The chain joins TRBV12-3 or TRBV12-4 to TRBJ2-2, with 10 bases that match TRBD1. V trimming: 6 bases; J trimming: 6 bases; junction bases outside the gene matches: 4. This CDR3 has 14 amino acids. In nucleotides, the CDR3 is TGTGCCAGCAGCCCGACAGGGGGCCCCGGGGAGCTGTTTTTT. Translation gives CASSPTGGPGELFF.

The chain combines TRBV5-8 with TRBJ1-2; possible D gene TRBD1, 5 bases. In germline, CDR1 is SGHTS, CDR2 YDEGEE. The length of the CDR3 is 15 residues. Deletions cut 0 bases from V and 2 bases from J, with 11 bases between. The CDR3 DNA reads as TGTGCCAGCAGCTTGGCCGGGGGAAAGAACTATGGCTACACCTTC. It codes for CASSLAGGKNYGYTF.

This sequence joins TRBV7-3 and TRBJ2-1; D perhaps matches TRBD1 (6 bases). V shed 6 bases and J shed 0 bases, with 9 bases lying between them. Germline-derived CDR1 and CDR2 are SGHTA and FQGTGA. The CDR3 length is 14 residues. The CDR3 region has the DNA TGTGCCAGCAGTCCGGACAGCTCCTACAATGAGCAGTTCTTC. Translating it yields CASSPDSSYNEQFF.

Written as DNA, the CDR3 is TGTGCCAGCAGCCCCCAAAACAGGGGAAGTAATTCACCCCTCCACTTT. This encodes CASSPQNRGSNSPLHF. The chain recombines TRBV7-6 with TRBJ1-6; 7 nucleotides line up with TRBD1. V was pared by 5 bases and J by 6 bases, with 10 bases of the junction left unmatched. This CDR3 is built from 16 residues. The germline V gene has CDR1 SGHVS and CDR2 FNYEAQ.

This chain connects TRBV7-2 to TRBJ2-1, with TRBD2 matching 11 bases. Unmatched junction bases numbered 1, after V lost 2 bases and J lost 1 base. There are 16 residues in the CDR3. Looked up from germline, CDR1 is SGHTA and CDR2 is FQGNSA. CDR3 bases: TGTGCCAGCAGCTTACGGACTAGCGGGTCCTACAATGAGCAGTTCTTC. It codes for CASSLRTSGSYNEQFF.

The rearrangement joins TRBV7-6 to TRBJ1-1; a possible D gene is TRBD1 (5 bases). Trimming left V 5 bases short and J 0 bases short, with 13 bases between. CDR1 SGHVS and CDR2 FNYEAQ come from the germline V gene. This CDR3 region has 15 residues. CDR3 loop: CASSENRRMNTEAFF. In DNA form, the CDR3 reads TGTGCCAGCAGCGAGAACAGGAGGATGAACACTGAAGCTTTCTTT.